This TCR beta chain was sequenced during a study of blood T cell repertoires in COVID-19. Cohorts were based on clinical histories the participants reported. Germline V lookup: CDR1 SGHRS, CDR2 YFSETQ. This CDR3 has 18 amino acids. Losses at the gene ends were 1 base for V and 1 base for J; bases not matched to a gene: 9. Profiled with immunoSEQ multiplex PCR; TCRdb holds only in-frame clones, not every one. This table holds roughly 250,000 clones, over 75% found once. This clonotype originated in a woman aged 25 to 45 who had recovered from COVID-19. The genes are TRBV5-1 and TRBJ2-3, with TRBD1 identical over 10 bases. Material: PBMCs or T cells enriched from blood (not recorded which). The CDR3 sequence: CASSLRLWDRGGTDTQYF. The DNA of the CDR3 is TGCGCCAGCAGCTTGCGACTTTGGGACAGGGGTGGCACAGATACGCAGTATTTT.